This T cell receptor beta chain appears in the sequencing data of a study of blood T cell repertoires in COVID-19. Across the whole study: Acute-phase and convalescent COVID-19 samples originated in the United States, Italy and Spain.

Some clones are missing from TCRdb's copy, which holds only in-frame ones; the method was immunoSEQ multiplex PCR. The table shows over 50,000 clones, with 88% occurring only once. This CDR3 has 16 amino acids. Looked up from germline, CDR1 is MNHEY and CDR2 is SVGAGI. The ends lost 4 bases at V and 0 bases at J; junction bases unmatched: 3. The chain couples TRBV6-5 to TRBJ1-6; TRBD1 aligns across 7 bases. This sequence originates from a man aged 50-60 years with active COVID-19. The specimen was peripheral blood. The CDR3 nucleotides are TGTGCCAGCAGTTGGGGACAGAGCTCCTATAATTCACCCCTCCACTTT. Protein sequence: CASSWGQSSYNSPLHF.